The entry below describes one TCR beta chain. Its antigen is undetermined. A much larger clone sits a single nucleotide away, making a read error possible. Between the trimmed V and J ends, which lost 7 bases and 0 bases, there was a span of 18 bases. The CDR3 is 16 amino acids. Germline lookup yields CDR1 WSHSY and CDR2 SAAADI. The second PCR ran about 7 to 12 cycles with a sample-barcoded 5' primer and J-beta primers. TCRdb re-analysed the 5' RACE reads in MiXCR, keeping a single row per CDR3 protein. The sample lists some 890,000 distinct CDR3 sequences, about 28% occurring once. This sample was taken from a study of blood T cells in healthy people across ages. Study results and caveats: Calculation of diversity from one million T cells yielded estimates considered to be underestimates.

These data were likewise used in another study, on T cells of mothers and their children. That work adds: Persisting microchimeric T cell clones went undetected.

Input material: blood. The chain is built from TRBV10-2 and TRBJ1-2; perhaps TRBD1 as D (5 bases). This TCR derives from a woman in her thirties or forties in good health. This CDR3 is CASNARGLTSNYGYTF. CDR3 sequence (DNA): TGCGCCAGCAATGCTCGGGGCCTCACTTCTAACTATGGCTACACCTTC.